This section outlines one TCR beta chain sequence together with its context. This clonotype came up a few times. Its antigen is currently not known. No base quality values were provided; no much bigger clone lies one nucleotide off. Taken with the paper, the label for treatment or condition translates to: allogeneic hematopoietic cell transplantation with graft depleted of TCRalphabeta T cells and CD19 B cells. Transplant recipients were children who received TCRalphabeta/CD19-depleted allogeneic hematopoietic cell grafts. The data are from a study of T-cell reconstitution after alpha-beta-depleted transplantation in children listed by TCRdb under 2016. Turning to the overall study: T-cell immune reconstitution after TCRalphabeta/CD19-depleted allogeneic hematopoietic cell transplantation in children was quantitatively tracked in the study by means of TCR repertoire profiling.

Libraries were built with PCR. These reads were obtained on an Illumina HiSeq 2500. To normalize quantification of the TCRbeta repertoire, the TCR libraries were built with molecular barcoding that relied on unique molecular identifiers. TCRdb reworked the public reads: Q25 trimming with fastp, MiXCR clone assembly, productive beta chains retained. Each entry merges the rows of one CDR3 protein and shows their most common DNA and genes. The sample table shows roughly 790,000 distinct CDR3 sequences, and 16% are seen once. Around 5% of the sample is held by the ten biggest clonotypes. The germline V gene encodes CDR1 DFQATT and CDR2 SNEGSKA (reference sequence). V is clipped by 3 bases and J by 6 bases, and the sequence between their germline boundaries is 12 bases long. Inclusive of the bounding cysteine and phenylalanine, the CDR3 is 13 residues long. Here the CDR3 DNA is all that survives: 39 bases in frame from base 1.

Study-level results and caveats: About two months after transplant, the apparently early recovery of alphabetaT-cell counts reportedly depended on just several hundred clones that had expanded rapidly and came from non-depleted graft cells. The high TCRbeta diversity at day 60 in some patients was ascribed to recipient T cells and intrathymic progenitors that had survived conditioning. Over the following months the frequencies of hyperexpanded clones went down, and after one year T-cell counts and TCRbeta diversity were mostly credited to newly produced T cells.

The starting material was PBMCs, mostly from graft donor cells, obtained 360 days after TCRalphabeta/CD19-depleted stem cell transplant. The receptor was isolated from a male patient under 18 who had a stem cell transplant for acute lymphoblastic leukemia, so the T cells may come from the graft donor. The chain is made from TRBV20-1 and TRBJ1-5; possibly the D gene is TRBD1, per 6 matching bases. The bases read TGCAGTGCTAGGATCACAGGGCGTCAGCCCCAGCATTTT. This translates into CSARITGRQPQHF.